This T cell receptor beta chain was found in a study of T cells expressing NK-cell markers. The germline gives CDR1 MNHEY, CDR2 SVGEGT. This CDR3 has 13 amino acids. TCRdb reprocessed the 5' RACE reads; each CDR3 protein has one entry and no DNA is given. The ten top clones account for roughly 3.5%, within a sample of about 550,000 distinct CDR3 sequences. The receptor was isolated from a man aged 18 to 29 in good health. The sample consisted of blood T cells: a sorted CD56 or NKG2C T cell subset, CD4+ or CD8+ T cells, or bulk PBMC T cells (not recorded which). This rearrangement joins TRBV6-2 or TRBV6-3 to TRBJ1-3. The CDR3 loop is CASMGPTRDTIYF.